The 28 T cell receptor beta chains reported below all come from one sample, sequenced in a study of Ad26.COV2.S vaccination and SARS-CoV-2 variants. The data were produced by immunoSEQ multiplex PCR, yet TCRdb's version contains in-frame clones alone and is incomplete. The sample shows around 370,000 clones, around 83% of them seen only once. As to treatment: 15 to 20 received Ad26.COV2.S at low or high dose, single or two shots; several received placebo; per-sample allocation not given. Sampling happened 63 days after the first vaccine or placebo injection. The material was peripheral blood, obtained in a trial of Ad26.COV2.S vaccine versus placebo. These receptors were obtained from a person between 18 and 59 years old who received the Ad26.COV2.S COVID-19 vaccine or a placebo.

J is TRBJ2-1 and V is TRBV29-1; D is possibly TRBD1 or TRBD2 (5 bases each). This CDR3 has 14 amino acids. Germline CDR1 reads SQVTM; CDR2 reads ANQGSEA. Trimming took 6 bases from V and 4 from J, leaving 16 bases between them. CDR3 nucleotide sequence: TGCAGCGTCAGTAGCGCTAAGGGGTACAATGAGCAGTTCTTC. Amino acids: CSVSSAKGYNEQFF.

This rearrangement joins TRBV11-2 to TRBJ1-1; D gene ambiguous. This CDR3 has 13 residues. Trimming cost V 3 bases and J 3 bases, with 8 bases left between them. Germline lookup yields CDR1 SGHAT and CDR2 FQNNGV. The CDR3 here is CASSFGADTEAFF. CDR3 DNA sequence: TGTGCCAGCAGCTTCGGAGCGGACACTGAAGCTTTCTTT.

This chain connects TRBV27 to TRBJ2-1; D assignment may be TRBD1 or TRBD2 (6 bases each). Germline CDR1 MNHEY, CDR2 SMNVEV (reference sequence). Trimming left V 4 bases short and J 5 bases short, with 9 bases between. This CDR3 region has 13 residues. The CDR3 nucleotides are TGTGCCAGCAGTTCCCGGGGGCACAATGAGCAGTTCTTC. Its protein product is CASSSRGHNEQFF.

The chain recombines TRBV5-1 with TRBJ1-1, with TRBD1 matching over 7 bases. V lost 1 base, J lost 7 bases, and 4 bases stayed unmatched. Per germline, CDR1 SGHRS and CDR2 YFSETQ. The CDR3 loop spans 13 amino acids. CDR3: CASSLTGAVEAFF. The CDR3 DNA follows: TGCGCCAGCAGCTTGACAGGGGCCGTTGAAGCTTTCTTT. The full variable domain, in which reference TRBV5-1 and TRBJ1-1 provide the parts outside the CDR3, is KAGVTQTPRYLIKTRGQQVTLSCSPISGHRSVSWYQQTPGQGLQFLFEYFSETQRNKGNFPGRFSGRQFSNSRSEMNVSTLELGDSALYLCASSLTGAVEAFFGQGTRLTVV.

The DNA for the CDR3 is TGCGCCAGCAGTGAGGGTCCTAGCGGGAGGGAATCGAACACCGGGGAGCTGTTTTTT. It encodes CASSEGPSGRESNTGELFF. The J gene is TRBJ2-2, the V gene TRBV10-1, with 12 bases that match TRBD2. The CDR3 runs 19 residues. CDR1 and CDR2 (germline): WNHNN, SYGVQD (reference sequence). V trimming: 2 bases; J trimming: 0 bases; junction bases outside the gene matches: 7.

The chain recombines TRBV27 with TRBJ2-1, with TRBD1 matching over 7 bases. The CDR3 totals 16 residues. V was pared by 6 bases and J by 0 bases, with 8 bases of the junction left unmatched. The germline V gene encodes CDR1 MNHEY and CDR2 SMNVEV (reference sequence). CDR3 in DNA: TGTGCCAGCAGCTCCTCGACAGGGTTCTCCTACAATGAGCAGTTCTTC. This translates into CASSSSTGFSYNEQFF.

The V gene is TRBV4-3, the J gene TRBJ2-4, with 14 bases identical to TRBD2. Trimming cost V 5 bases and J 7 bases; bases outside gene matches: 22. This CDR3 has 21 residues. Germline loops: CDR1 LGHNA, CDR2 YSLEER. CDR3 in DNA: TGCGCCAGCAGCGGAGGGGGCGGTGGGACTAGCGGGAGATTCGGTCGGAACATTCAGTACTTC. It yields the protein CASSGGGGGTSGRFGRNIQYF.

The chain couples TRBV5-1 to TRBJ1-4; 10 bases line up with TRBD1. The CDR3 has 16 residues. J was trimmed by 2 bases and V by 4 bases; bases with no gene match: 5. Germline V lookup: CDR1 SGHRS, CDR2 YFSETQ. The DNA of the CDR3 is TGCGCCAGCAGCCTGGGACAGGGGTTTACTAATGAAAAACTGTTTTTT. The encoded protein is CASSLGQGFTNEKLFF.

V usage is TRBV11-3 and J usage is TRBJ1-2, with D perhaps TRBD1 (6 bases). Trimming stripped 1 base from V and 0 bases from J, with 9 bases between. Per germline, CDR1 SGHNT and CDR2 YENEEA. CDR3 length: 15 amino acids. The CDR3 loop reads CASSLGTDTNYGYTF. The CDR3 nucleotides read TGTGCCAGCAGCTTAGGGACAGACACTAACTATGGCTACACCTTC.

This sequence joins TRBV9 and TRBJ2-1, with 10 bases aligning to TRBD2. This CDR3 contains 15 residues. From germline, CDR1 is SGDLS and CDR2 YYNGEE. V lost 3 bases, J lost 8 bases, and 8 bases stayed unmatched. This CDR3 is CASSASGGAIDEQFF. The CDR3 bases are TGTGCCAGCAGCGCGAGCGGGGGGGCCATCGATGAGCAGTTCTTC.

V gene TRBV6-6 combines with J gene TRBJ1-6; maybe TRBD1 (5 bases). Germline V gives CDR1 MNHNY, CDR2 SVGAGI (reference sequence). There are 14 residues in the CDR3. The V end was cut by 2 bases, the J end by 8 bases, with 10 bases between. The CDR3 loop reads CASSYRGGDSPLHF. Here the CDR3 DNA reads TGTGCCAGCAGTTACAGGGGTGGAGATTCACCCCTCCACTTT.

CDR3 nucleotides: TGCGCCAGCAGCGGGGACAGGAACACCGGGGAGCTGTTTTTT. It specifies CASSGDRNTGELFF. The chain recombines TRBV5-1 with TRBJ2-2; 7 positions match TRBD1. J was trimmed by 1 base and V by 4 bases; bases with no gene match: 1. Germline V CDR1 and CDR2: SGHRS, YFSETQ. The CDR3 extends over 14 amino acids.

The chain combines TRBV29-1 with TRBJ2-3, with a weak D call TRBD1 (6 bases). Germline V CDR1 and CDR2: SQVTM, ANQGSEA. The CDR3 has 13 amino acids. CDR3 region: CTHSGQSTDTQYF. CDR3 in DNA: TGCACACATTCGGGACAAAGCACAGATACGCAGTATTTT.

The chain couples TRBV3-1 (or the pseudogene TRBV3-2) to TRBJ1-4, with TRBD1 matching over 7 bases. The CDR3 has 15 amino acids. V lost 1 base to trimming and J lost 5 bases; unmatched junction nucleotides: 4. Per germline, CDR1 LGHDT and CDR2 YNNKEL (reference sequence). The CDR3 is CASSQGQGGNEKLFF. The CDR3, as DNA: TGTGCCAGCAGCCAAGGACAGGGTGGGAATGAAAAACTGTTTTTT.

This chain links TRBV25-1 with TRBJ2-3; a possible D gene is TRBD2 (6 bases). V dropped 7 bases and J dropped 11 bases, with 16 bases sitting between them. The germline V gene has CDR1 MGHDK and CDR2 SYGVNS. The CDR3 is 12 residues long. CDR3 sequence: CASTTGVTGQYF. CDR3 sequence (DNA): TGTGCCAGCACCACGGGGGTCACAGGGCAGTATTTT.

The genes are TRBV2 and TRBJ2-6, with 8 positions matching TRBD2. This CDR3 region has 15 residues. V lost 8 bases, J lost 4 bases, and 7 bases stayed unmatched. Per germline, CDR1 SNHLY and CDR2 FYNNEI. The CDR3 reads CASGREGVGANVLTF. The DNA of the CDR3 is TGTGCCAGCGGCCGGGAGGGCGTGGGGGCCAACGTCCTGACTTTC.

The chain's CDR3 is CASSQAPYSGTTNEKLFF. DNA for the CDR3: TGCGCCAGCAGCCAGGCGCCTTATTCCGGGACGACAAATGAAAAACTGTTTTTT. V is TRBV4-3 and J is TRBJ1-4, with TRBD1 as a possible D gene (5 bases). Germline V gene lookup returns CDR1 LGHNA and CDR2 YSLEER. Trimming removed 3 bases at V and 5 bases at J, with 22 bases between. This CDR3 spans 18 amino acids.

The chain carries TRBV9 and TRBJ1-1; D is possibly TRBD1 (6 bases). CDR3 length equals 15 residues. The V gene lost 0 bases and the J gene lost 10 bases, with 19 bases spanning the gap. Germline loops: CDR1 SGDLS, CDR2 YYNGEE. CDR3 amino acids: CASSVDGSTGLGAFF. For the CDR3, the DNA is TGTGCCAGCAGCGTAGATGGTTCGACAGGCCTTGGAGCTTTCTTT.

This clone was counted a few times. The chain carries TRBV6-4 and TRBJ2-1; 7 bases fit TRBD2. CDR3 size: 16 residues. Germline V gene sequence: CDR1 MRHNA, CDR2 SNTAGT. Trimming removed 4 bases from V and 3 bases from J; junction bases left unmatched: 9. The CDR3: CASSASAGGGYNEQFF. The CDR3, as DNA: TGTGCCAGCAGTGCCTCTGCAGGCGGGGGCTACAATGAGCAGTTCTTC.

This clone was observed a single time. V is TRBV7-6 and J is TRBJ1-4, with D uncertain. The CDR3 length is 17 residues. CDR1 is SGHVS, CDR2 FNYEAQ, per germline. Deletions cut 2 bases from V and 4 bases from J, with 17 bases between. For the CDR3, the DNA is TGTGCCAGCAGCTTACTCATCGGCGGGTCGGGTAATGAAAAACTGTTTTTT. Translating gives CASSLLIGGSGNEKLFF.

The J gene is TRBJ2-7, the V gene TRBV6-1; possibly TRBD1 for D (6 bases). The V and J ends lost 3 bases and 4 bases respectively, with 13 bases between them. The V gene's germline CDR1 is MNHNS and CDR2 SASEGT. The CDR3 consists of 14 residues. The CDR3 DNA sequence: TGTGCCAGCAGTGAGGGACATCAACTGTACGAGCAGTACTTC. Its translation is CASSEGHQLYEQYF.

The J gene is TRBJ2-2, the V gene TRBV6-5; D is unclear. The length of the CDR3 is 14 residues. Trimming stripped 2 bases from V and 2 bases from J, with 6 bases between. Germline assignment: CDR1 MNHEY and CDR2 SVGAGI. The CDR3 DNA reads TGTGCCAGCAGTTACAACTATAACACCGGGGAGCTGTTTTTT. Protein: CASSYNYNTGELFF.

This clone appeared a single time. The same CDR3 also results from other DNA sequences found in this sample. The chain has TRBV5-1 and TRBJ2-7; 10 bases agree with TRBD1. The V segment lost 5 bases and the J segment 0 bases; nucleotides outside the gene matches: 2. Germline-derived CDR1 and CDR2 are SGHRS and YFSETQ. The CDR3 is 14 residues long. CDR3 nucleotides: TGCGCCAGCAGTCGGACAGGGGGCTCCTACGAGCAGTACTTC. Translating gives CASSRTGGSYEQYF.

This chain uses TRBV6-5 with TRBJ2-7; the match to TRBD1 covers 7 bases. J was trimmed by 4 bases and V by 1 base; bases with no gene match: 4. The CDR3 consists of 14 residues. CDR1 is MNHEY, CDR2 SVGAGI, per germline. In DNA, the CDR3 is TGTGCCAGCAGTTACTATGGGACAGCTTACGAGCAGTACTTC. This encodes CASSYYGTAYEQYF.

The rearrangement joins TRBV2 to TRBJ2-1, with TRBD2 identical over 13 bases. CDR3 length: 16 amino acids. The germline gives CDR1 SNHLY, CDR2 FYNNEI. Germline trimming cut 7 bases from V and 5 bases from J; bases unmatched to any gene: 8. This chain's CDR3 is CASMALGLAGNNEQFF. As DNA, the CDR3 is TGTGCCAGCATGGCGCTGGGACTAGCGGGGAACAATGAGCAGTTCTTC.

The J gene is TRBJ1-1, the V gene TRBV11-2, with D uncertain. This CDR3 spans 16 amino acids. Germline assignment: CDR1 SGHAT and CDR2 FQNNGV. Trimming removed 2 bases from V and 4 bases from J, with 17 bases in between. CDR3 sequence: CASSLWVKASGTEAFF. The CDR3, as DNA: TGTGCCAGCAGCTTATGGGTTAAGGCCTCGGGCACTGAAGCTTTCTTT.

J is TRBJ2-4 and V is TRBV2; the D call may be TRBD1 or TRBD2 (5 bases each). The CDR3 totals 17 residues. The V end was cut by 7 bases, the J end by 1 base, with 20 bases between. From germline, CDR1 is SNHLY and CDR2 FYNNEI. The CDR3 DNA reads as TGTGCCAGCACCATGCCCGCGGGCGAGGGGGCCAAAAACATTCAGTACTTC. Protein sequence: CASTMPAGEGAKNIQYF.

About this clone itself: Other nucleotide sequences from this sample produce the same CDR3. V is TRBV5-1 and J is TRBJ2-7; no reliable D call. Germline-derived CDR1 and CDR2 are SGHRS and YFSETQ. This CDR3 contains 12 residues. The ends were cut back, 0 bases at V and 0 bases at J, with 1 base in the middle. CDR3 amino acids: CASSLVSYEQYF. The DNA for the CDR3 is TGCGCCAGCAGCTTGGTCTCCTACGAGCAGTACTTC.